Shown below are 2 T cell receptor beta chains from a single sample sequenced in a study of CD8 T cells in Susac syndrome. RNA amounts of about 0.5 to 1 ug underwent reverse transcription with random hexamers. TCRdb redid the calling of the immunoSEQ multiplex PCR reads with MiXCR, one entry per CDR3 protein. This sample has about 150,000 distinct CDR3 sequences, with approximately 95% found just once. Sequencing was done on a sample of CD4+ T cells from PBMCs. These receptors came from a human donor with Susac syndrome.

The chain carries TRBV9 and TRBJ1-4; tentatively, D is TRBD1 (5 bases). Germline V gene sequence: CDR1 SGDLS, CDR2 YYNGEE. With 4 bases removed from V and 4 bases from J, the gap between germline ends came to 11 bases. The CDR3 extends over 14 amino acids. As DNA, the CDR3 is TGTGCCAGCAGCAGGGGACTGCTTAATGAAAAACTGTTTTTT. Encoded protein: CASSRGLLNEKLFF.

CDR3 DNA: TGCGCCAGCAGAGTTACTCTTCAGTCACCCCTCCACTTT. Amino acids: CASRVTLQSPLHF. The chain is built from TRBV10-2 and TRBJ1-6, with D unclear. The V gene lost 6 bases and the J gene lost 10 bases, with 13 bases spanning the gap. Germline V gene data show CDR1 as WSHSY and CDR2 as SAAADI. The CDR3 contains 13 residues.